This entry is about one T cell receptor (beta chain). TCRdb's table, derived via immunoSEQ multiplex PCR, lists solely in-frame clones and lacks some. The table shows tens of thousands of clones, with approximately 93% occurring only once. This specimen comes from a study of T cell changes during pregnancy in multiple sclerosis. This TCR was sampled from a female donor with multiple sclerosis, enrolled in a pregnancy study. This specimen was peripheral blood, taken in the second trimester of pregnancy.

The CDR3: CATSAQGYGQPQHF. For the CDR3, the DNA is TGTGCCACCAGCGCCCAGGGATACGGACAGCCCCAGCATTTT. The chain has TRBV15 and TRBJ1-5, with a weak D call TRBD1 (5 bases). The V and J ends lost 5 bases and 7 bases respectively, with 15 bases between them. CDR3 length equals 14 residues. Germline loops: CDR1 LNHNV, CDR2 YYDKDF (reference sequence).